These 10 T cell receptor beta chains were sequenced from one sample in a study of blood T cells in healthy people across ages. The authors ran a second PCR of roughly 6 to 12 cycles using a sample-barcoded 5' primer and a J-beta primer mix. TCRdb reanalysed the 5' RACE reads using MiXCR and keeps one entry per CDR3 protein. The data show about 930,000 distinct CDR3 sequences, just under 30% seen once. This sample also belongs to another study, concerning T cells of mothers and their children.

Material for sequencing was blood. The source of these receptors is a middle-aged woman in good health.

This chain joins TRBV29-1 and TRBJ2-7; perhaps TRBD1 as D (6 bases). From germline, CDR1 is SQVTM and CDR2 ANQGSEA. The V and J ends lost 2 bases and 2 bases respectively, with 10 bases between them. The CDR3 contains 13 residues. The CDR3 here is CSVESQGTYEQYF. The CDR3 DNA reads TGCAGCGTTGAAAGCCAGGGGACCTACGAGCAGTACTTC.

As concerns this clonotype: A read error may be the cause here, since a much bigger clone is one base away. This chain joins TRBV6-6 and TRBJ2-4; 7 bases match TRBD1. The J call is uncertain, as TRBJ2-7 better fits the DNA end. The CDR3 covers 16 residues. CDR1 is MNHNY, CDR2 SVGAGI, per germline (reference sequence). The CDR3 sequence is CTSSYSKGQYLYEQYF. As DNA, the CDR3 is TGTACCAGCAGTTACTCGAAGGGACAGTATCTCTACGAGCAGTACTTC.

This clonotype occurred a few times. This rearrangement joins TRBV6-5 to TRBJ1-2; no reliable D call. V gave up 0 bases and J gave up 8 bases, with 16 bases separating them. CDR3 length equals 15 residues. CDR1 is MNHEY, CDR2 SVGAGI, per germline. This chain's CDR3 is CASSYSRLLDWGYTF. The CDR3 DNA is TGTGCCAGCAGTTACTCTAGACTCCTAGACTGGGGCTACACCTTC.

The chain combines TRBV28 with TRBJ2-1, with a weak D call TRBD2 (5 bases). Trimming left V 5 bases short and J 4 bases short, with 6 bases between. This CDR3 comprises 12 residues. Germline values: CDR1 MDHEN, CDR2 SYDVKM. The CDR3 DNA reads TGTGCCAGCAGTCGGGAATACAATGAGCAGTTCTTC. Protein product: CASSREYNEQFF.

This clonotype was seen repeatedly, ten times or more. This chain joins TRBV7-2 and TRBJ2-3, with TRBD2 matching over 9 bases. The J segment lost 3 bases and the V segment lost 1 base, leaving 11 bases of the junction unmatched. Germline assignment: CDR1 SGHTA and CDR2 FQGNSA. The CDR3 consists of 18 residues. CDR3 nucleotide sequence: TGTGCCAGCAGCTTAGTGCGGCCGGCGGGGGGGCGAACAGATACGCAGTATTTT. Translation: CASSLVRPAGGRTDTQYF. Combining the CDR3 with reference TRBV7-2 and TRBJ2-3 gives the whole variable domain GAGVSQSPSNKVTEKGKDVELRCDPISGHTALYWYRQSLGQGLEFLIYFQGNSAPDKSGLPSDRFSAERTGGSVSTLTIQRTQQEDSAVYLCASSLVRPAGGRTDTQYFGPGTRLTVL.

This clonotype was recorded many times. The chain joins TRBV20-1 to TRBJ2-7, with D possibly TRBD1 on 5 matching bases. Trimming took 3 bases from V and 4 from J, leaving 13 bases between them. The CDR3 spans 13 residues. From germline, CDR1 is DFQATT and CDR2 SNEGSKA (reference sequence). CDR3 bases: TGCAGTGCTAGTGGGGCAGTTCTATACGAGCAGTACTTC. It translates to CSASGAVLYEQYF.

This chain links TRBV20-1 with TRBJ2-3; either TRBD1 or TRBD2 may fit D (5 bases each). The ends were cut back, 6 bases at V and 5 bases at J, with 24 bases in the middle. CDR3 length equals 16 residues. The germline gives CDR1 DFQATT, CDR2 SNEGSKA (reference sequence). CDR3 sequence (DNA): TGCAGTGCCAGCCCTTTTCGGGACCTCGATAGAGATACGCAGTATTTT. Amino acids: CSASPFRDLDRDTQYF.

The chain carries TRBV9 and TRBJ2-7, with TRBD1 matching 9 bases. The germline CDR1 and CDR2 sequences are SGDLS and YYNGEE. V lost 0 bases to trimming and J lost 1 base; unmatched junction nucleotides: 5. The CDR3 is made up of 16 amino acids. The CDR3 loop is CASSVAPGQGSYEQYF. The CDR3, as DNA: TGTGCCAGCAGCGTAGCACCGGGACAGGGATCCTACGAGCAGTACTTC.

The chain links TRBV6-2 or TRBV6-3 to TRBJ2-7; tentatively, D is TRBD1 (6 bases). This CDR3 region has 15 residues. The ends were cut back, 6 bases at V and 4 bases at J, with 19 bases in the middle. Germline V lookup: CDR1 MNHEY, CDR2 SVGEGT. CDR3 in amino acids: CASRERTGHGYEQYF. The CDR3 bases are TGTGCCAGCAGAGAGCGTACAGGGCATGGGTACGAGCAGTACTTC.

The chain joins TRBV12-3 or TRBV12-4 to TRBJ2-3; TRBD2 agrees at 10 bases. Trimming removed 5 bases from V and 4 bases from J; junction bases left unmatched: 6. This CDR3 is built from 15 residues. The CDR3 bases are TGTGCCAGCAGTAAGGGACTAGCGAGTTCAGATACGCAGTATTTT. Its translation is CASSKGLASSDTQYF.